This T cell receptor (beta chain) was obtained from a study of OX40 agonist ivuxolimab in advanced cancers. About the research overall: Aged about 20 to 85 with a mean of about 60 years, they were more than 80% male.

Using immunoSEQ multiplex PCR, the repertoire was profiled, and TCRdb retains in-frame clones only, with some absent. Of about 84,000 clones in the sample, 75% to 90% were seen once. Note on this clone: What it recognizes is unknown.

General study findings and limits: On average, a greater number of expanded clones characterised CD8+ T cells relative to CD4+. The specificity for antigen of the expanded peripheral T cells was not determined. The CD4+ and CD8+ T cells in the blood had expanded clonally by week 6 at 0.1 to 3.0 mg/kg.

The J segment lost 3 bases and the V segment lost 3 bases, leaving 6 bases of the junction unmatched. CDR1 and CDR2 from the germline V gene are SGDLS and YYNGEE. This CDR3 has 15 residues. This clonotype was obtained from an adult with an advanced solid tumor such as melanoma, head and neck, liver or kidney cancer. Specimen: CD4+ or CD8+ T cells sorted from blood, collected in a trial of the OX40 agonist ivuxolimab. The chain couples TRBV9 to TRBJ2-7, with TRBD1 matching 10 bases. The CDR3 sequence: CASSAPGQGRYEQYF. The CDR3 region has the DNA TGTGCCAGCAGCGCTCCGGGACAGGGGCGCTACGAGCAGTACTTC.